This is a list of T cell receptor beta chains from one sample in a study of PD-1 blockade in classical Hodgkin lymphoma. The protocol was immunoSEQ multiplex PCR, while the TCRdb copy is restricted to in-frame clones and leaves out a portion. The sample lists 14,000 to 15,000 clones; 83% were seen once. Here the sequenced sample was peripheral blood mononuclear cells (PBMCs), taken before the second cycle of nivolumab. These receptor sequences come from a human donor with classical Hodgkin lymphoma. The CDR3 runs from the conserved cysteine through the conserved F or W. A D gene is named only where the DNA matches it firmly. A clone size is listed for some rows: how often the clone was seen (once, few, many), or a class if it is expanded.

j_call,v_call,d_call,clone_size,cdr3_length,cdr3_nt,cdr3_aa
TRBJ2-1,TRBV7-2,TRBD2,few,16,TGTGCCAGCAGCTTACTGAGCGGGGGGACGCACAATGAGCAGTTCTTC,CASSLLSGGTHNEQFF
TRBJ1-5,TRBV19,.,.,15,TGTGCCAGTAGTATGAGGCAGGCGACCAATCAGCCCCAGCATTTT,CASSMRQATNQPQHF
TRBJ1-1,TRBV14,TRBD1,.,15,TGTGCCAGCAGCCATGGACAGGGGATGGCCACTGAAGCTTTCTTT,CASSHGQGMATEAFF
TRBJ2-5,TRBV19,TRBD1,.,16,TGTGCCAGTAGCTTCGACAGGGGTTCTGGCCAAGAGACCCAGTACTTC,CASSFDRGSGQETQYF
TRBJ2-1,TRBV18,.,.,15,TGTGCCAGCTCACCATTGAACAGGGTAAGCAATGAGCAGTTCTTC,CASSPLNRVSNEQFF
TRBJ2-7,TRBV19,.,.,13,TGTGCCAGTAGTATCTTGACCGGCGGGGAGCAGTACTTC,CASSILTGGEQYF
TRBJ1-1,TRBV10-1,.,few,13,TGCGCCAGCATGGGACCCACGAACACTGAAGCTTTCTTT,CASMGPTNTEAFF
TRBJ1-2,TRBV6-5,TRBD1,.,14,TGTGCCAGCAGTTACTCGACAGGGGTCTATGGCTACACCTTC,CASSYSTGVYGYTF
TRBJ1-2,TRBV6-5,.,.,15,TGTGCCAGCAGTTACTCGTGGGAGGATGGGTATGGCTACACCTTC,CASSYSWEDGYGYTF
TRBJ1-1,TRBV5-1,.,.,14,TGCGCCAGCAGCTTGGAACGCCTCCGAACTGAAGCTTTCTTT,CASSLERLRTEAFF